The next 20 T cell receptor beta chains were all read from a single sample in a study of blood T cell repertoires in COVID-19. The repertoire was sequenced with immunoSEQ multiplex PCR; TCRdb's copy has only in-frame clones and lacks some. The table has roughly 310,000 clones, around 89% seen once. Sequencing input: peripheral blood. The source of these receptors is a woman aged 45 to 65 with active or convalescent COVID-19.

The chain is built from TRBV27 and TRBJ2-7; weak D call: TRBD2 (6 bases). The CDR3 has 13 residues. Germline CDR1 and CDR2: MNHEY and SMNVEV (reference sequence). Trimming removed 3 bases at V and 2 bases at J, with 8 bases between. The CDR3 spells CASSFSGAYEQYF. DNA for the CDR3: TGTGCCAGCAGTTTTTCGGGGGCCTACGAGCAGTACTTC.

The V and J genes are TRBV19 and TRBJ1-3, with 8 bases lining up with TRBD1. The CDR3 has 17 residues. V lost 1 base, J lost 0 bases, and 5 bases stayed unmatched. Germline assignment: CDR1 LNHDA and CDR2 SQIVND (reference sequence). CDR3 nucleotides: TGTGCCAGTAGTATAGCCCAGGGGGCCCGCTCTGGAAACACCATATATTTT. It encodes CASSIAQGARSGNTIYF.

The V call is TRBV6-2 or TRBV6-3, the J call TRBJ1-1; possible D gene TRBD1, 5 bases. V lost 5 bases, J lost 8 bases, and 18 bases lay in between. The CDR3 spans 14 residues. Germline V gives CDR1 MNHEY, CDR2 SVGEGT. The CDR3 is CASSRTALWGEAFF. DNA for the CDR3: TGTGCCAGCAGTAGGACGGCTCTGTGGGGCGAAGCTTTCTTT.

The chain employs TRBV5-1 and TRBJ1-5, with 8 bases aligning to TRBD1. V lost 3 bases and J lost 4; bases outside the gene matches: 12. Per the germline V gene, CDR1 is SGHRS and CDR2 is YFSETQ. CDR3 size: 17 residues. CDR3 protein: CASSSLPTGGTNQPQHF. CDR3 DNA sequence: TGCGCCAGCAGCTCCTTACCAACAGGGGGAACGAATCAGCCCCAGCATTTT.

This chain connects TRBV5-1 to TRBJ2-5; D perhaps matches TRBD1 (5 bases). V lost 4 bases and J lost 5, with 18 bases in between. Per germline, CDR1 SGHRS and CDR2 YFSETQ. CDR3 length equals 15 residues. The CDR3 loop reads CASSLYRQFLETQYF. The CDR3 nucleotides read TGCGCCAGCAGCCTCTACCGACAGTTCCTGGAGACCCAGTACTTC.

V and J are TRBV9 and TRBJ1-5, with 7 bases lining up with TRBD1. This CDR3 has 13 residues. V dropped 5 bases and J dropped 4; count of bases not matched to a gene: 3. Per germline, CDR1 SGDLS and CDR2 YYNGEE. For the CDR3, the DNA is TGTGCCAGCAGTGCCAGGGGGAATCAGCCCCAGCATTTT. As protein: CASSARGNQPQHF.

Turning to this clone: This CDR3 is also generated by other DNA sequences in the sample. This chain uses TRBV11-2 with TRBJ2-7; possibly TRBD1 for D (6 bases). Germline-derived CDR1 and CDR2 are SGHAT and FQNNGV. This CDR3 has 12 amino acids. V was clipped by 5 bases and J by 3 bases, with 8 bases between them. CDR3 protein: CASSLRGYEQYF. The CDR3 DNA sequence: TGTGCCAGCAGCCTCAGGGGCTACGAGCAGTACTTC.

V is TRBV30 and J is TRBJ1-2; D gene unclear. Germline CDR1 and CDR2: GTSNPN and SVGIG (reference sequence). The CDR3 is 13 amino acids. Deletions cut 2 bases from V and 0 bases from J, with 7 bases between. Written as DNA, the CDR3 is TGTGCCTGGAGTACAGCCGCTAACTATGGCTACACCTTC. It yields the protein CAWSTAANYGYTF.

The chain couples TRBV7-3 to TRBJ2-1; D possibly corresponds to TRBD2 (6 bases). V dropped 2 bases and J dropped 0 bases, with 8 bases sitting between them. CDR3 size: 15 residues. Per germline, CDR1 SGHTA and CDR2 FQGTGA. The CDR3 DNA reads TGTGCCAGCAGCTTACAGCGGGCCTCCTACAATGAGCAGTTCTTC. Encoded protein: CASSLQRASYNEQFF.

This chain connects TRBV9 to TRBJ1-2; TRBD1 aligns across 7 bases. Germline values: CDR1 SGDLS, CDR2 YYNGEE. CDR3 length: 14 residues. After removal of 4 bases from V and 6 bases from J, the junction contained 9 bases not matched to a gene. The CDR3 region is CASSLQGMANGYTF. CDR3 coding DNA: TGTGCCAGCAGCCTACAGGGGATGGCGAATGGCTACACCTTC.

This chain links TRBV7-9 with TRBJ2-3; the D is unclear. The germline gives CDR1 SEHNR, CDR2 FQNEAQ (reference sequence). The length of the CDR3 is 12 residues. V was trimmed by 4 bases and J by 4 bases, leaving 6 bases between them. The CDR3 sequence: CASSSTADTQYF. In DNA form, the CDR3 reads TGTGCCAGCAGCTCTACGGCAGATACGCAGTATTTT.

CDR3 in amino acids: CASSPGGGSSADTQYF. The DNA for the CDR3 is TGTGCCAGCAGCCCCGGGGGGGGCAGTAGCGCAGATACGCAGTATTTT. The rearrangement links TRBV7-3 to TRBJ2-3; TRBD2 aligns across 8 bases. V gave up 5 bases and J gave up 4 bases; unmatched junction bases: 11. Germline V gene data show CDR1 as SGHTA and CDR2 as FQGTGA. CDR3 length: 16 residues.

This clone appeared once. This rearrangement joins TRBV18 to TRBJ2-1, with TRBD2 identical over 11 bases. Germline V gives CDR1 KGHSH, CDR2 LQKENI. V shed 3 bases, J shed 6 bases, and the junction held 13 bases outside the gene matches. This CDR3 is built from 18 residues. The CDR3 reads CASSPAAFLAGGSNEQFF. The DNA for the CDR3 is TGTGCCAGCTCACCCGCCGCCTTCCTAGCGGGGGGCTCCAATGAGCAGTTCTTC.

This chain links TRBV5-4 with TRBJ2-7; 8 bases agree with TRBD2. The V and J ends lost 2 bases and 2 bases, in that order; junction bases with no gene match: 3. The CDR3 runs 14 residues. Germline V CDR1 and CDR2: SGHNT, YYREEE (reference sequence). The CDR3 spells CASSFRGGTYEQYF. CDR3 sequence (DNA): TGTGCCAGCAGCTTCCGGGGGGGAACCTACGAGCAGTACTTC.

This chain links TRBV28 with TRBJ1-3; 7 nucleotides line up with TRBD1. Trimming removed 7 bases from V and 0 bases from J; junction bases left unmatched: 9. The germline CDR1 and CDR2 sequences are MDHEN and SYDVKM. The CDR3 extends over 16 amino acids. The CDR3 coding sequence is TGTGCCAGCAACACTGGACAGGTACTCTCTGGAAACACCATATATTTT. The encoded protein is CASNTGQVLSGNTIYF.

The chain recombines TRBV19 with TRBJ2-2; 11 bases map to TRBD2. This CDR3 contains 17 residues. V gave up 3 bases and J gave up 2 bases; unmatched junction bases: 5. The germline gives CDR1 LNHDA, CDR2 SQIVND (reference sequence). CDR3 sequence reads: CASSMASGRTNTGELFF. DNA of the CDR3: TGTGCCAGTAGTATGGCTAGCGGGAGGACCAACACCGGGGAGCTGTTTTTT.

The chain couples TRBV5-1 to TRBJ2-1, with 8 bases lining up with TRBD1. The CDR3 runs 15 residues. CDR1 SGHRS and CDR2 YFSETQ come from the germline V gene. V was pared by 7 bases and J by 0 bases, with 6 bases of the junction left unmatched. The CDR3: CASQRTGSSYNEQFF. CDR3 sequence (DNA): TGCGCCAGCCAAAGGACAGGGAGCTCCTACAATGAGCAGTTCTTC.

CDR3 nucleotides: TGTGCCAGTAGTATGGACAGGGCCTTATACAATGAGCAGTTCTTC. It specifies CASSMDRALYNEQFF. The chain uses TRBV19 and TRBJ2-1, with 8 bases fitting TRBD1. The V and J ends lost 3 bases and 4 bases, in that order; junction bases with no gene match: 5. Germline V gives CDR1 LNHDA, CDR2 SQIVND (reference sequence). The CDR3 runs 15 residues.

As DNA, the CDR3 is TGCGCCAGCAGCCAAGATCCGGGGAGCGCCTACGAGCAGTACTTC. Translated: CASSQDPGSAYEQYF. J is TRBJ2-7 and V is TRBV4-3, with a possible D match to TRBD2 (5 bases). Trimming removed 0 bases at V and 2 bases at J, with 11 bases between. Germline loops: CDR1 LGHNA, CDR2 YSLEER. The CDR3 is made up of 15 amino acids.

The chain combines TRBV23-1 with TRBJ1-2; 10 positions agree with TRBD1. TRBV23-1 is classed as an ORF, of uncertain function. V was clipped by 4 bases and J by 7 bases; unmatched bases: 18. The CDR3 has 18 amino acids. CDR3 sequence (DNA): TGCGCCAGCAGTCTACCAAACGGGACAGGGGAAGCCAGTTGTGGCTACACCTTC. This translates into CASSLPNGTGEASCGYTF.